This TCR beta chain was identified during a study of tumor-infiltrating lymphocytes in primary liver carcinoma. Per the germline V gene, CDR1 is MDHEN and CDR2 is SYDVKM. The CDR3 runs to 14 residues. V dropped 5 bases and J dropped 5; count of bases not matched to a gene: 6. With approximately 500 ng total RNA as template and a constant-region primer, TCR beta cDNA was made. Construction of TCR beta libraries relied on three successive nested multiplex PCR rounds employing slightly modified ARM-PCR. Both of the initial two PCR rounds ran for about 11 cycles and employed TRBV1-TRBV30 forward primers alongside a C-beta reverse primer. Via MiXCR, TCRdb re-called the multiplex PCR reads, giving one row per CDR3 protein. The table shows about 37,000 distinct CDR3 sequences, with roughly 73% occurring only once. This clonotype was observed at least ten times. Between roughly 18 and 30 mg of unsorted bulk tissue served as the source from which RNA and DNA were co-extracted. No treatment had been given to the patients, who were chronically infected with HBV.

Sequencing input: tumor-adjacent normal liver tissue. This clonotype was sampled from a man aged 40-50 years with primary liver carcinoma and hepatitis B virus infection. The chain is built from TRBV28 and TRBJ2-5; 9 nucleotides agree with TRBD1. The CDR3 coding sequence is TGTGCCAGCAGTCGGACAGGGGAGGTGGAGACCCAGTACTTC. Translated: CASSRTGEVETQYF.